Following are 21 T cell receptor beta chains from one sample sequenced in a study of T cells in Graves' hyperthyroidism and ophthalmopathy. From RNA transcripts, TCR beta CDR3 regions were amplified. The HTBI primer set served for first-round RT-PCR of the TCR CDR3. One entry per CDR3 protein, called by TCRdb with MiXCR from the multiplex PCR reads. The sample has roughly 170,000 distinct CDR3 sequences, approximately 15% seen once. Sequencing input: blood. Receptors were obtained from a woman aged 50 to 60 with Graves' hyperthyroidism.

This chain connects TRBV20-1 to TRBJ1-4; D gene ambiguous. V was pared by 6 bases and J by 4 bases, with 12 bases between. Germline values: CDR1 DFQATT, CDR2 SNEGSKA (reference sequence). This CDR3 is 13 amino acids long. The CDR3 is CSARPSYNEKLFF. DNA for the CDR3: TGCAGTGCCCGCCCCAGTTATAATGAAAAACTGTTTTTT.

This clonotype has only a few counts. The chain couples TRBV20-1 to TRBJ2-1, with TRBD2 identical over 10 bases. Germline CDR1 and CDR2: DFQATT and SNEGSKA (reference sequence). V shed 3 bases and J 9 bases; nucleotides not matched to a gene: 5. The CDR3 totals 13 residues. The CDR3: CSASSGGASEQFF. In DNA form, the CDR3 reads TGCAGTGCTAGCAGCGGGGGGGCGAGTGAGCAGTTCTTC.

This clonotype was seen ten or more times. CDR3 coding DNA: TGTGCCAGCAGCTTAGCGGCGGGGTCCTACGAGCAGTACTTC. It specifies CASSLAAGSYEQYF. The rearrangement joins TRBV11-2 to TRBJ2-7; D might be TRBD2 (6 bases). Between the trimmed V and J ends, which lost 1 base and 1 base, there was a span of 8 bases. CDR1 is SGHAT and CDR2 is FQNNGV in the germline V gene. This CDR3 contains 14 residues. Full variable domain (rest looked up from reference TRBV11-2 and TRBJ2-7): EAGVAQSPRYKIIEKRQSVAFWCNPISGHATLYWYQQILGQGPKLLIQFQNNGVVDDSQLPKDRFSAERLKGVDSTLKIQPAKLEDSAVYLCASSLAAGSYEQYFGPGTRLTVT.

This clonotype was counted at least ten times. V gene TRBV2 combines with J gene TRBJ2-3; D gene uncertain. V was clipped by 10 bases and J by 3 bases, with 14 bases between them. CDR3 length: 13 residues. Germline V lookup: CDR1 SNHLY, CDR2 FYNNEI. The CDR3 DNA sequence: TGTGCCATCTTTCACTCGGTTACAGATACGCAGTATTTT. As protein: CAIFHSVTDTQYF.

This clonotype was observed at least ten times. V is TRBV28 and J is TRBJ2-5, with 10 positions matching TRBD2. Germline V lookup: CDR1 MDHEN, CDR2 SYDVKM. This CDR3 has 14 amino acids. The CDR3 here is CAAGLAGVGETQYF. The CDR3 nucleotides read TGTGCGGCAGGTCTAGCGGGGGTCGGAGAGACCCAGTACTTC.

This clonotype was seen at least ten times. The CDR3 bases are TGTGCCAGCAGCTGGGAAGGCGGGGTGACAGATACGCAGTATTTT. Its protein is CASSWEGGVTDTQYF. The rearrangement uses TRBV7-9 and TRBJ2-3; D is possibly TRBD2 (6 bases). Germline V gives CDR1 SEHNR, CDR2 FQNEAQ (reference sequence). Trimming cost V 4 bases and J 3 bases, with 14 bases left between them. This CDR3 is built from 15 residues.

V gene TRBV28 combines with J gene TRBJ1-2; TRBD1 matches 7 bases. After removal of 4 bases from V and 4 bases from J, the junction contained 18 bases not matched to a gene. The CDR3 length is 18 residues. In germline, CDR1 is MDHEN, CDR2 SYDVKM. The CDR3 DNA reads as TGTGCCAGCAGTTCGGCCGAGCGCTCAGGACAGGCGATCTATGGCTACACCTTC. This translates into CASSSAERSGQAIYGYTF.

This clonotype was seen repeatedly, ten times or more. A read error may account for a junction end that differs from germline. The V gene is TRBV27, the J gene TRBJ2-5, with 9 bases lining up with TRBD1. Germline V CDR1 and CDR2: MNHEY, SMNVEV (reference sequence). The CDR3 runs 14 residues. Here the CDR3 reads CASSFAGTGQSVNF. CDR3 DNA sequence: TGTGCCAGCAGTTTCGCCGGGACAGGGCAATCAGTCAACTTC.

The V gene is TRBV18, the J gene TRBJ2-3; TRBD1 matches 9 bases. Trimming cost V 8 bases and J 0 bases; bases outside gene matches: 3. The CDR3 consists of 14 residues. Germline CDR1 and CDR2: KGHSH and LQKENI. CDR3 sequence reads: CASRTGDSTDTQYF. The CDR3 nucleotides are TGTGCCAGCCGGACAGGGGACAGCACAGATACGCAGTATTTT.

This rearrangement joins TRBV12-3 or TRBV12-4 to TRBJ1-5; D remains ambiguous. The CDR3 spans 14 residues. Trimming took 4 bases from V and 2 from J, leaving 9 bases between them. CDR3 residues: CASSSQRGNQPQHF. The CDR3 DNA sequence: TGTGCCAGCAGTTCTCAGCGTGGCAATCAGCCCCAGCATTTT.

In its sample, this clonotype was seen a few times. This chain joins TRBV10-2 and TRBJ1-1, with 7 positions matching TRBD1. V lost 3 bases to trimming and J lost 11 bases; unmatched junction nucleotides: 9. The CDR3 is made up of 13 amino acids. Germline-derived CDR1 and CDR2 are WSHSY and SAAADI. CDR3 region: CASSEQGPVKAFF. CDR3 bases: TGCGCCAGCAGTGAACAGGGGCCTGTAAAGGCTTTCTTT.

In its sample, this clonotype was seen many times. This chain links TRBV28 with TRBJ2-6, with a tentative D call TRBD1 (6 bases). Trimming cost V 10 bases and J 2 bases, with 9 bases left between them. Looked up from germline, CDR1 is MDHEN and CDR2 is SYDVKM. CDR3 length: 13 amino acids. CDR3 region: CAIQGPGANVLTF. CDR3 DNA: TGTGCCATACAGGGACCTGGGGCCAACGTCCTGACTTTC.

This clonotype was found many times. The rearrangement joins TRBV6-2 or TRBV6-3 to TRBJ1-1, with 11 bases that match TRBD1. Per germline, CDR1 MNHEY and CDR2 SVGEGT. The CDR3 consists of 15 residues. Trimming took 5 bases from V and 4 from J; bases not matched to a gene: 6. CDR3 region: CASSRTGGSTTEAFF. CDR3 coding DNA: TGTGCCAGCAGTCGGACAGGGGGCTCGACCACTGAAGCTTTCTTT.

This clonotype was picked up many times. The chain links TRBV5-1 to TRBJ2-2; 11 positions agree with TRBD1. The V gene end was trimmed by 3 bases and the J gene end by 2 bases; junction bases not matched to a gene: 0. Per the germline V gene, CDR1 is SGHRS and CDR2 is YFSETQ. The CDR3 consists of 15 residues. CDR3 sequence (DNA): TGCGCCAGCAGCTGGACAGGGGGCAACACCGGGGAGCTGTTTTTT. The encoded protein is CASSWTGGNTGELFF.

This clonotype was seen ten or more times. The chain combines TRBV6-1 with TRBJ1-1; TRBD1 might be the D (5 bases). The V end lost 5 bases, the J end lost 6 bases, and 19 bases lay between the germline ends. Germline V gene data show CDR1 as MNHNS and CDR2 as SASEGT. The CDR3 is 15 residues long. Written as DNA, the CDR3 is TGTGCCAGCAGTTATCTCCCTACCTCGGGGGCTGAAGCTTTCTTT. It translates to CASSYLPTSGAEAFF.

The sample holds many counts of this clonotype. The chain has TRBV7-3 and TRBJ2-3; no definite D call. V was trimmed by 0 bases and J by 2 bases, leaving 15 bases between them. Germline CDR1 and CDR2: SGHTA and FQGTGA. The CDR3 extends over 17 amino acids. The CDR3, as DNA: TGTGCCAGCAGCTTAACTTACACCCTGCTCAACACAGATACGCAGTATTTT. This codes for CASSLTYTLLNTDTQYF.

This clonotype came up a few times. A clone one base away is much larger, so this may be a read error. The CDR3 is CASSLNGGVYVQYF. CDR3 nucleotide sequence: TGTGCCAGCAGCTTAAACGGCGGGGTCTACGTGCAGTACTTC. This chain links TRBV7-6 with TRBJ2-7, with D possibly being TRBD2 (6 bases). The V gene's germline CDR1 is SGHVS and CDR2 FNYEAQ. The CDR3 loop spans 14 amino acids.

This clonotype occurred many times. The V gene is TRBV2, the J gene TRBJ2-1; D is unclear. The CDR3 contains 15 residues. CDR1 SNHLY and CDR2 FYNNEI come from the germline V gene. V was trimmed by 5 bases and J by 0 bases, leaving 11 bases between them. CDR3 in DNA: TGTGCCAGCAGTCCAGATGGATACTCCTACAATGAGCAGTTCTTC. Translated: CASSPDGYSYNEQFF.

The chain links TRBV5-1 to TRBJ2-7; D is ambiguous. Germline V gene lookup returns CDR1 SGHRS and CDR2 YFSETQ. Deletions cut 2 bases from V and 4 bases from J, with 16 bases between. CDR3 size: 15 residues. The CDR3: CASSFSLTDKYEQYF. Written as DNA, the CDR3 is TGCGCCAGCAGCTTTAGCCTCACTGACAAGTACGAGCAGTACTTC.

The chain employs TRBV19 and TRBJ1-3; D uncertain. Germline assignment: CDR1 LNHDA and CDR2 SQIVND (reference sequence). V shed 11 bases and J shed 4 bases, with 12 bases lying between them. This CDR3 comprises 12 residues. CDR3 amino acids: CAAQTGGNTIYF. DNA of the CDR3: TGTGCCGCCCAGACGGGGGGAAACACCATATATTTT.

The chain joins TRBV7-2 to TRBJ1-2; no definite D call. Germline assignment: CDR1 SGHTA and CDR2 FQGNSA. V lost 1 base, J lost 3 bases, and 15 bases lay in between. The CDR3 sequence is 16 residues long. The chain's CDR3 is CASSLDHRPPHYGYTF. For the CDR3, the DNA is TGTGCCAGCAGCTTAGACCACCGTCCCCCTCACTATGGCTACACCTTC.